One and the same sample provided the 5 T cell receptor beta chains below, sequenced in a study of CD8 T cells in Susac syndrome. RNA, at roughly 0.45 to 1 ug, was reverse transcribed with random hexamers. TCRdb processed the immunoSEQ multiplex PCR reads anew with MiXCR; each CDR3 protein has one entry. The sample includes approximately 120,000 distinct CDR3 sequences, roughly 95% of them seen just once. The sequencing sample was made of CD4+ T cells from PBMCs. These receptor sequences come from a human donor in good health.

The V and J genes are TRBV5-4 and TRBJ2-2, with D possibly being TRBD1 (7 bases). The CDR3 runs to 15 residues. The V end was cut by 0 bases, the J end by 6 bases, with 12 bases between. Germline CDR1 and CDR2: SGHNT and YYREEE (reference sequence). DNA for the CDR3: TGTGCCAGCAGCTTGGCCGACAGGGAGGCCGGGGAGCTGTTTTTT. It is translated as CASSLADREAGELFF.

The chain has TRBV5-4 and TRBJ2-5; D is possibly TRBD2 (7 bases). CDR1 and CDR2 (germline): SGHNT, YYREEE (reference sequence). The CDR3 runs to 16 residues. The ends were cut back, 0 bases at V and 1 base at J, with 13 bases in the middle. CDR3 region: CASSLVLGGGQETQYF. The CDR3 DNA reads as TGTGCCAGCAGCTTGGTACTAGGGGGGGGCCAAGAGACCCAGTACTTC. Complete variable domain (other parts from reference TRBV5-4 and TRBJ2-5): ETGVTQSPTHLIKTRGQQVTLRCSSQSGHNTVSWYQQALGQGPQFIFQYYREEENGRGNFPPRFSGLQFPNYSSELNVNALELDDSALYLCASSLVLGGGQETQYFGPGTRLLVL.

CDR3 nucleotide sequence: TGTGCCTGGTCCGGGACAGCCTACAGCGGTACAGATACGCAGTATTTT. It encodes CAWSGTAYSGTDTQYF. The V gene is TRBV30, the J gene TRBJ2-3; 7 nucleotides line up with TRBD1. The CDR3 length is 16 residues. Germline lookup yields CDR1 GTSNPN and CDR2 SVGIG (reference sequence). J lost 3 bases, V lost 5 bases, and 14 bases had no gene match.

The genes are TRBV20-1 and TRBJ2-7, with 9 bases lining up with TRBD2. CDR1 and CDR2 from the germline V gene are DFQATT and SNEGSKA (reference sequence). The CDR3 has 16 amino acids. V was pared by 4 bases and J by 3 bases, with 13 bases of the junction left unmatched. The CDR3 sequence is CSANPGLAQQYYEQYF. DNA for the CDR3: TGCAGTGCTAACCCGGGACTAGCTCAACAATACTACGAGCAGTACTTC.

The chain joins TRBV6-1 to TRBJ2-5; 11 bases fit TRBD2. The trim removed 2 bases at V and 5 bases at J, leaving 4 bases unmatched. The germline CDR1 and CDR2 sequences are MNHNS and SASEGT. CDR3 length: 15 amino acids. CDR3 nucleotide sequence: TGTGCCAGCAGTGAACAGGCTAGCGGGAGGGAGACCCAGTACTTC. This translates into CASSEQASGRETQYF.